A selection of T cell receptor beta chains follows, all from one sample in a study of shared clonotypes between healthy human individuals. The repertoire was sequenced with immunoSEQ multiplex PCR; TCRdb's copy has only in-frame clones and lacks some. The data hold approximately 460,000 clones, with 70% to 80% observed a single time. Sequencing input: PBMCs. The receptors derive from a woman in her thirties or forties in good health. Some clones in this sample may be carry-over from other donors' samples. The CDR3 runs from the conserved cysteine through the conserved F or W. Fields, in order: V gene, CDR3 protein.

TRBV5-4 CASSKGVDGYTF
TRBV28 CASSLKGTGVYTGELFF
TRBV28 CASSPQGQVYGNTIYF
TRBV7-3 CASTPKVAPRYEQFF
TRBV6-5 CASRSGGPPEQFF
TRBV6-4 CASRFRLRSYEQYF
TRBV30 CAWSENLGGETQYF
TRBV2 CASSDPRDYNYGYTF
TRBV13 CASSLGGWEIGPDTQYF
TRBV5-4 CASSRGTSGPQSQETQYF
TRBV29-1 CSVDRKQGSVDTQYF
TRBV7-8 CASSRTGTGSHEQYF
TRBV27 CASSTGQGAQGQPQHF
TRBV28 CASSLGTSGRAFTDTQYF
TRBV28 CASHTGLTGELFF
TRBV6-4 CASSADHYNEQFF
TRBV7-3 CASSSSGVTDAQYF
TRBV9 CASSVTGMNTEAFF
TRBV29-1 CSVEDRRGRAKNIQYF
TRBV27 CASSLKGRAQETQYF
TRBV6-5 CAISRDNNQPQHF
TRBV13 CASSRGLAGDEQYF
TRBV27 CASSWDRGMTEAFF
TRBV7-3 CASSPLDAGQFF
TRBV7-9 CASSLGAGGLGEQYF
TRBV28 CASRALTSGPYEQYF
TRBV5-6 CASSPDRGWANEQFF
TRBV4-1 CASSQLSQVRTYEQYF
TRBV5-1 CASSRDRDEGYTF
TRBV5-4 CASSPTRTLNTEAFF
TRBV9 CASSVQLAGGKNEQFF
TRBV2 CASVKGYEQYF
TRBV6-4 CASSDSGSSGANVLTF
TRBV4-1 CASSARDSIQPQHF
TRBV30 CAWSRRPGQGSYEQYF
TRBV9 CASSVGAGTYEQYF
TRBV20-1 CSARRADEQYF
TRBV6-1 CASGPWVSQGQPQHF
TRBV28 CASSPRYRGLIHEQYF
TRBV4-2 CASSQAGEYMNTEAFF
TRBV9 CASSVGSGSYEQYF
TRBV9 CASSVPGRHLPSGANVLTF
TRBV6-5 CASSLMRAGANVLTF
TRBV2 CASSPRGLGGELFF
TRBV2 CASKTLAGGGYEQYF
TRBV21-1 CASSKALRVRPYEQYF
TRBV4-1 CASSQTGPIYYEQYF